The following is a T cell receptor beta chain sequence with its context. Repertoires were generated with immunoSEQ multiplex PCR, while TCRdb's copy carries only in-frame clones and drops some. The sample yields under 2.5 million clones, just under 95% seen once. The source of the sample is a study of shared clonotypes between healthy human individuals. Germline V gene sequence: CDR1 SGHNT, CDR2 YYREEE (reference sequence). This CDR3 has 15 amino acids. Trimming shortened V by 4 bases and J by 1 base, and 14 bases separated the two germline ends. The origin of this receptor is a man aged 18 to 30 in good health. Some clones in this sample may be carry-over from other donors' samples. The source material was naive CD4+ T cells from PBMCs. The subset denotes: CD45RA+ positively selected. The V gene is TRBV5-4, the J gene TRBJ1-1; D perhaps matches TRBD1 (5 bases). Written as DNA, the CDR3 is TGTGCCAGCAGCGCGAGGCGGGGGAAGAACACTGAAGCTTTCTTT. Its translation is CASSARRGKNTEAFF.